This is a list of T cell receptor beta chains from one sample in a study of blood T cell repertoires in COVID-19. The assay was immunoSEQ multiplex PCR, and TCRdb's table has in-frame clones only and misses some. The sample lists 120,000 or so clones; 80% to 90% were seen once. Sequencing was done on a sample of peripheral blood. The receptors shown here come from an older man with active or convalescent COVID-19. The CDR3 runs from the conserved cysteine through the conserved F or W. The D gene is left open where the match is weak. Some rows mark clone size as missing; the rest say once, few, many or name a class of expanded clone.

clone_size: few
d_call: -
j_call: TRBJ1-5
v_call: TRBV19
cdr3_aa: CASSIVQGHYISNQPQHF
cdr3_nt: TGTGCCAGTAGTATCGTACAGGGCCACTATATTAGCAATCAGCCCCAGCATTTT

clone_size: -
d_call: TRBD1
j_call: TRBJ2-7
v_call: TRBV27
cdr3_aa: CASIGTDSYEQYF
cdr3_nt: TGTGCCAGCATCGGGACAGACTCCTACGAGCAGTACTTC

clone_size: -
d_call: TRBD1
j_call: TRBJ2-7
v_call: TRBV19
cdr3_aa: CASSPGTVGFEQYF
cdr3_nt: TGTGCCAGTAGCCCCGGGACAGTGGGCTTCGAGCAGTACTTC

clone_size: -
d_call: TRBD1
j_call: TRBJ2-1
v_call: TRBV19
cdr3_aa: CASRPRDSSYNEQFF
cdr3_nt: TGTGCCAGTAGGCCCCGGGACAGCTCCTACAATGAGCAGTTCTTC

clone_size: -
d_call: -
j_call: TRBJ2-2
v_call: TRBV10-1
cdr3_aa: CASPNTGSGELFF
cdr3_nt: TGCGCCAGCCCCAATACAGGGTCTGGGGAGCTGTTTTTT

clone_size: -
d_call: TRBD1
j_call: TRBJ2-4
v_call: TRBV7-2
cdr3_aa: CASSTDRAGIQYF
cdr3_nt: TGTGCCAGCAGCACGGACAGGGCGGGCATTCAGTACTTC

clone_size: few
d_call: -
j_call: TRBJ2-3
v_call: TRBV3-1/TRBV3-2
cdr3_aa: CASTPGSKTDTQYF
cdr3_nt: TGTGCCAGCACACCCGGGAGTAAAACAGATACGCAGTATTTT

clone_size: -
d_call: -
j_call: TRBJ1-1
v_call: TRBV28
cdr3_aa: CASSIQGLEAFF
cdr3_nt: TGTGCCAGCAGTATACAGGGCCTTGAAGCTTTCTTT

clone_size: few
d_call: -
j_call: TRBJ2-7
v_call: TRBV27
cdr3_aa: CASSLGAGWPSYEQYF
cdr3_nt: TGTGCCAGCAGTTTAGGCGCAGGGTGGCCGTCCTACGAGCAGTACTTC

clone_size: -
d_call: -
j_call: TRBJ1-6
v_call: TRBV18
cdr3_aa: CASSPRVSSYNSPLHF
cdr3_nt: TGTGCCAGCTCACCAAGAGTGAGCTCCTATAATTCACCCCTCCACTTT

clone_size: -
d_call: -
j_call: TRBJ1-6
v_call: TRBV4-1
cdr3_aa: CASSQDRSSLHF
cdr3_nt: TGCGCCAGCAGCCAAGATCGGTCCTCCCTCCACTTT

clone_size: -
d_call: -
j_call: TRBJ2-1
v_call: TRBV11-3
cdr3_aa: CASSLDGTSNEQFF
cdr3_nt: TGTGCCAGCAGCTTAGACGGGACTTCCAATGAGCAGTTCTTC

clone_size: once
d_call: -
j_call: TRBJ2-2
v_call: TRBV7-3
cdr3_aa: CASSLTSTGELFF
cdr3_nt: TGTGCCAGCAGCCTGACTAGCACCGGGGAGCTGTTTTTT

clone_size: -
d_call: TRBD1
j_call: TRBJ1-2
v_call: TRBV28
cdr3_aa: CASLSTGGTGGPYGYTF
cdr3_nt: TGTGCCAGCCTCTCTACCGGGGGGACAGGGGGACCCTATGGCTACACCTTC

clone_size: once
d_call: -
j_call: TRBJ1-1
v_call: TRBV6-5
cdr3_aa: CASYIGGNTEAFF
cdr3_nt: TGTGCCAGCTATATCGGGGGTAACACTGAAGCTTTCTTT

clone_size: -
d_call: -
j_call: TRBJ1-5
v_call: TRBV18
cdr3_aa: CASSPNYSNQPQHF
cdr3_nt: TGTGCCAGCTCACCGAACTATAGCAATCAGCCCCAGCATTTT

clone_size: -
d_call: -
j_call: TRBJ1-2
v_call: TRBV12-3/TRBV12-4
cdr3_aa: CAGKTRANYGYTF
cdr3_nt: TGTGCCGGAAAGACAAGAGCTAACTATGGCTACACCTTC

clone_size: few
d_call: TRBD1
j_call: TRBJ1-4
v_call: TRBV5-1
cdr3_aa: CASSSLGTGAATNEKLFF
cdr3_nt: TGCGCCAGCAGCTCCCTCGGGACAGGGGCCGCAACTAATGAAAAACTGTTTTTT

clone_size: -
d_call: -
j_call: TRBJ2-2
v_call: TRBV10-3
cdr3_aa: CAISESRGELFF
cdr3_nt: TGTGCCATCAGTGAGTCCCGGGGGGAGCTGTTTTTT

clone_size: -
d_call: -
j_call: TRBJ2-1
v_call: TRBV12-3/TRBV12-4
cdr3_aa: CASSFREYNEQFF
cdr3_nt: TGTGCCAGCAGTTTCCGGGAATACAATGAGCAGTTCTTC

clone_size: -
d_call: -
j_call: TRBJ1-2
v_call: TRBV7-8
cdr3_aa: CASSPSGGTDNGYTF
cdr3_nt: TGTGCCAGCAGCCCTAGTGGGGGGACGGACAATGGCTACACCTTC

clone_size: -
d_call: TRBD1
j_call: TRBJ2-5
v_call: TRBV7-9
cdr3_aa: CASSRATGAETQYF
cdr3_nt: TGTGCCAGCAGCCGAGCCACAGGGGCGGAGACCCAGTACTTC

clone_size: -
d_call: TRBD2
j_call: TRBJ2-3
v_call: TRBV7-8
cdr3_aa: CASSALVGTSGSTDTQYF
cdr3_nt: TGTGCCAGCAGCGCCCTTGTAGGGACTAGCGGGAGCACAGATACGCAGTATTTT

clone_size: once
d_call: TRBD1
j_call: TRBJ2-3
v_call: TRBV5-1
cdr3_aa: CASSTGQGWTDTQYF
cdr3_nt: TGCGCCAGCAGCACCGGACAGGGGTGGACAGATACGCAGTATTTT

clone_size: -
d_call: TRBD1
j_call: TRBJ1-5
v_call: TRBV27
cdr3_aa: CASSTGGGGFQPQHF
cdr3_nt: TGTGCCAGCAGCACAGGGGGCGGTGGTTTTCAGCCCCAGCATTTT

clone_size: -
d_call: -
j_call: TRBJ2-7
v_call: TRBV5-1
cdr3_aa: CASSFGTYEQYF
cdr3_nt: TGCGCCAGCAGCTTCGGGACCTACGAGCAGTACTTC

clone_size: -
d_call: -
j_call: TRBJ2-1
v_call: TRBV6-5
cdr3_aa: CASAGPARIPFF
cdr3_nt: TGTGCCAGCGCGGGCCCGGCAAGGATTCCGTTCTTC

clone_size: once
d_call: -
j_call: TRBJ1-5
v_call: TRBV12-3/TRBV12-4
cdr3_aa: CASSFTGFQPQHF
cdr3_nt: TGTGCCAGCAGTTTTACAGGTTTTCAGCCCCAGCATTTT

clone_size: -
d_call: TRBD2
j_call: TRBJ2-1
v_call: TRBV4-1
cdr3_aa: CASSQGLARTYNEQFF
cdr3_nt: TGCGCCAGCAGCCAAGGACTAGCGAGGACCTACAATGAGCAGTTCTTC

clone_size: -
d_call: -
j_call: TRBJ2-4
v_call: TRBV18
cdr3_aa: CASSPTTGIQNIQYF
cdr3_nt: TGTGCCAGCTCACCAACTACAGGGATCCAAAACATTCAGTACTTC

clone_size: -
d_call: TRBD1
j_call: TRBJ1-1
v_call: TRBV4-1
cdr3_aa: CASSQDPPAGQGAPEAFF
cdr3_nt: TGCGCCAGCAGCCAGGACCCACCTGCTGGACAGGGGGCCCCTGAAGCTTTCTTT

clone_size: -
d_call: -
j_call: TRBJ1-5
v_call: TRBV27
cdr3_aa: CASSFGGGHQPQHF
cdr3_nt: TGTGCCAGCAGTTTCGGAGGCGGGCATCAGCCCCAGCATTTT

clone_size: -
d_call: TRBD1
j_call: TRBJ1-3
v_call: TRBV9
cdr3_aa: CASSVTGTGLIYF
cdr3_nt: TGTGCCAGCAGCGTAACCGGGACAGGGCTAATATATTTT

clone_size: -
d_call: -
j_call: TRBJ1-6
v_call: TRBV18
cdr3_aa: CASSPGSGSSSPLHF
cdr3_nt: TGTGCCAGCTCACCAGGTTCCGGTAGTAGTTCACCCCTCCACTTT

clone_size: -
d_call: TRBD1
j_call: TRBJ1-2
v_call: TRBV28
cdr3_aa: CASRGQGAEMYGYTF
cdr3_nt: TGTGCCAGCAGGGGACAGGGGGCGGAAATGTATGGCTACACCTTC

clone_size: -
d_call: -
j_call: TRBJ2-5
v_call: TRBV7-2
cdr3_aa: CASSLVLGGQETQYF
cdr3_nt: TGTGCCAGCAGCTTAGTTTTAGGGGGCCAAGAGACCCAGTACTTC

clone_size: -
d_call: TRBD1
j_call: TRBJ2-3
v_call: TRBV24-1
cdr3_aa: CATSDPTGTGGPDTQYF
cdr3_nt: TGTGCCACCAGTGATCCCACCGGGACAGGGGGCCCAGATACGCAGTATTTT

clone_size: -
d_call: -
j_call: TRBJ2-7
v_call: TRBV7-2
cdr3_aa: CASSLAPGFSYEQYF
cdr3_nt: TGTGCCAGCAGCTTAGCCCCGGGATTTTCCTACGAGCAGTACTTC

clone_size: -
d_call: TRBD2
j_call: TRBJ2-2
v_call: TRBV9
cdr3_aa: CASSARGGAGELFF
cdr3_nt: TGTGCCAGCAGTGCGAGGGGAGGGGCCGGGGAGCTGTTTTTT

clone_size: -
d_call: -
j_call: TRBJ1-3
v_call: TRBV10-3
cdr3_aa: CAISAGAGNTIYF
cdr3_nt: TGTGCCATCAGTGCAGGGGCTGGAAACACCATATATTTT

clone_size: -
d_call: -
j_call: TRBJ1-5
v_call: TRBV24-1
cdr3_aa: CATSEGGAYSNQPQHF
cdr3_nt: TGTGCCACCAGTGAAGGTGGGGCTTATAGCAATCAGCCCCAGCATTTT